The 28 T cell receptor beta chains in this list originate from one sample, sequenced in a study of blood T cell repertoires in COVID-19. This table comes from immunoSEQ multiplex PCR, and its TCRdb copy is limited to in-frame clones, with some not included. The table lists some 290,000 clones, 90% of them singletons. The specimen was peripheral blood. Receptors were obtained from a woman aged 40 to 50 with COVID-19, enrolled during active disease.

This clone was seen just once. V and J are TRBV4-3 and TRBJ2-2; tentative D call: TRBD2 (5 bases). Germline V gene data show CDR1 as LGHNA and CDR2 as YSLEER. V was pared by 4 bases and J by 4 bases, with 13 bases between. The CDR3 is 15 amino acids. CDR3 in DNA: TGCGCCAGCAGCCCGGACTTCGCTGGCACCGGGGAGCTGTTTTTT. This translates into CASSPDFAGTGELFF.

This sequence joins TRBV9 and TRBJ2-2; tentative D call: TRBD1 (5 bases). This CDR3 spans 15 amino acids. CDR1 and CDR2 from the germline V gene are SGDLS and YYNGEE. V lost 0 bases to trimming and J lost 0 bases, with 6 bases between them. CDR3 residues: CASSVARANTGELFF. DNA of the CDR3: TGTGCCAGCAGCGTAGCCAGGGCGAACACCGGGGAGCTGTTTTTT.

The chain carries TRBV7-2 and TRBJ2-1; D might be TRBD2 (6 bases). Germline CDR1 SGHTA, CDR2 FQGNSA. V was pared by 1 base and J by 6 bases, with 16 bases between. The CDR3 sequence is 16 residues long. The CDR3 region has the DNA TGTGCCAGCAGCTTAGACTCTTTGGGACTTATCAATGAGCAGTTCTTC. Amino acid sequence: CASSLDSLGLINEQFF. Full variable domain (rest looked up from reference TRBV7-2 and TRBJ2-1): GAGVSQSPSNKVTEKGKDVELRCDPISGHTALYWYRQSLGQGLEFLIYFQGNSAPDKSGLPSDRFSAERTGGSVSTLTIQRTQQEDSAVYLCASSLDSLGLINEQFFGPGTRLTVL.

The chain carries TRBV27 and TRBJ1-5; D is ambiguous. Germline CDR1 reads MNHEY; CDR2 reads SMNVEV (reference sequence). Trimming removed 4 bases from V and 3 bases from J, with 10 bases in between. This CDR3 spans 14 amino acids. The chain's CDR3 is CASSYRSSNQPQHF. The CDR3 DNA sequence: TGTGCCAGCAGTTACCGTAGTTCCAATCAGCCCCAGCATTTT.

V is TRBV24-1 and J is TRBJ1-2; D is ambiguous. The V and J ends lost 5 bases and 3 bases respectively, with 12 bases between them. Germline assignment: CDR1 KGHDR and CDR2 SFDVKD. The CDR3 totals 14 residues. CDR3 amino acids: CATSGPGSYYGYTF. The DNA of the CDR3 is TGTGCCACCAGTGGTCCAGGTTCATACTATGGCTACACCTTC.

This chain joins TRBV6-2 or TRBV6-3 and TRBJ2-1; D is undetermined. CDR1 and CDR2 (germline): MNHEY, SVGEGT. V shed 2 bases and J shed 7 bases, with 9 bases lying between them. The CDR3 has 13 residues. As DNA, the CDR3 is TGTGCCAGCAGTTACCAGCGACCGAATGAGCAGTTCTTC. Translation gives CASSYQRPNEQFF.

The rearrangement links TRBV20-1 to TRBJ2-3, with D possibly matching TRBD2 (5 bases). Germline assignment: CDR1 DFQATT and CDR2 SNEGSKA (reference sequence). Trimming shortened V by 3 bases and J by 3 bases, and 7 bases separated the two germline ends. There are 12 residues in the CDR3. The CDR3 loop is CSASPGTDTQYF. CDR3 nucleotide sequence: TGCAGTGCTAGTCCGGGGACAGATACGCAGTATTTT.

The rearrangement joins TRBV5-6 to TRBJ2-1; TRBD2 agrees at 12 bases. V shed 5 bases and J 2 bases; nucleotides not matched to a gene: 2. CDR1 and CDR2 (germline): SGHDT, YYEEEE. The CDR3 runs to 15 residues. The CDR3 bases are TGTGCCAGCAGTCTAGCGGGAGGGACCTACAATGAGCAGTTCTTC. This codes for CASSLAGGTYNEQFF.

The CDR3 reads CASSIRTSGGSRGTGELFF. CDR3 sequence (DNA): TGTGCCAGCAGCATACGGACTAGCGGGGGCTCCCGAGGGACCGGGGAGCTGTTTTTT. This chain joins TRBV9 and TRBJ2-2; 13 nucleotides align to TRBD2. Germline V gives CDR1 SGDLS, CDR2 YYNGEE. This CDR3 spans 19 amino acids. After removal of 4 bases from V and 5 bases from J, the junction contained 14 bases not matched to a gene.

The chain has TRBV5-4 and TRBJ1-2, with 7 bases identical to TRBD1. CDR3 size: 13 residues. J gave up 2 bases and V 4 bases, and 2 bases lay outside the gene matches. CDR1 and CDR2 from the germline V gene are SGHNT and YYREEE (reference sequence). The CDR3 here is CASSETGNYGYTF. The CDR3 DNA reads as TGTGCCAGCAGCGAGACAGGGAACTATGGCTACACCTTC.

V usage is TRBV9 and J usage is TRBJ1-6, with TRBD1 as a possible D gene (5 bases). The CDR3 covers 17 residues. Germline CDR1 and CDR2: SGDLS and YYNGEE. Trimming left V 3 bases short and J 0 bases short, with 13 bases between. This chain's CDR3 is CASSATPGDSYNSPLHF. The CDR3 DNA is TGTGCCAGCAGCGCAACCCCGGGGGACTCCTATAATTCACCCCTCCACTTT. Together with reference TRBV9 and TRBJ1-6, the CDR3 gives the full variable domain: DSGVTQTPKHLITATGQRVTLRCSPRSGDLSVYWYQQSLDQGLQFLIQYYNGEERAKGNILERFSAQQFPDLHSELNLSSLELGDSALYFCASSATPGDSYNSPLHFGNGTRLTVT.

The chain joins TRBV6-5 to TRBJ2-1; TRBD1 matches at 7 bases. V lost 2 bases, J lost 2 bases, and 3 bases stayed unmatched. The CDR3 sequence is 15 residues long. The V gene's germline CDR1 is MNHEY and CDR2 SVGAGI. CDR3 sequence reads: CASSYQRGPYNEQFF. The CDR3 nucleotides read TGTGCCAGCAGTTACCAAAGGGGGCCCTACAATGAGCAGTTCTTC.

The V and J genes are TRBV5-1 and TRBJ1-5; D gene unclear. The germline V and J ends were trimmed by 0 bases and 4 bases, with 5 bases remaining between them. This CDR3 has 13 amino acids. Germline CDR1 reads SGHRS; CDR2 reads YFSETQ. The CDR3 DNA reads as TGCGCCAGCAGCTTGGACTCTAATCAGCCCCAGCATTTT. This encodes CASSLDSNQPQHF.

The chain is built from TRBV7-2 and TRBJ1-2; D is uncertain. Germline V gives CDR1 SGHTA, CDR2 FQGNSA. Deletions cut 3 bases from V and 4 bases from J, with 12 bases between. The CDR3 totals 14 residues. CDR3 sequence: CASSLGADSYGYTF. CDR3 nucleotides: TGTGCCAGCAGCTTGGGAGCCGACTCCTATGGCTACACCTTC.

The rearrangement links TRBV2 to TRBJ2-7, with 14 bases that match TRBD2. CDR3 length: 17 residues. Germline loops: CDR1 SNHLY, CDR2 FYNNEI. The V and J ends lost 3 bases and 2 bases, in that order; junction bases with no gene match: 6. The CDR3 region has the DNA TGTGCCAGCAGTGAGGGGACTAGCGGGAGTCCGACCTACGAGCAGTACTTC. Residues: CASSEGTSGSPTYEQYF.

Remarks on this clone: This sample includes further DNA sequences coding for the same CDR3. V and J are TRBV30 and TRBJ2-7; a possible D gene is TRBD2 (6 bases). V lost 1 base to trimming and J lost 7 bases, with 29 bases between them. Germline V lookup: CDR1 GTSNPN, CDR2 SVGIG (reference sequence). The CDR3 is 18 residues long. The CDR3 coding sequence is TGTGCCTGGAGTGACATAACTCTTATGACTAACCCGGGGGAGGAGCAGTACTTC. This gives the protein CAWSDITLMTNPGEEQYF.

The chain combines TRBV4-3 with TRBJ2-1, with D perhaps TRBD2 (6 bases). This CDR3 has 16 residues. Germline V gene sequence: CDR1 LGHNA, CDR2 YSLEER. V gave up 0 bases and J gave up 4 bases, with 13 bases separating them. The chain's CDR3 is CASSQEWRGLYNEQFF. CDR3 coding DNA: TGCGCCAGCAGCCAAGAATGGCGGGGTCTTTACAATGAGCAGTTCTTC.

The chain uses TRBV5-1 and TRBJ1-5; TRBD1 aligns across 9 bases. The CDR3 length is 14 residues. The V gene's germline CDR1 is SGHRS and CDR2 YFSETQ. With 0 bases clipped from V and 7 bases from J, the junction kept 2 bases outside the gene matches. The CDR3 DNA is TGCGCCAGCAGCTTGGGGGACAGGGAACAGCCCCAGCATTTT. This encodes CASSLGDREQPQHF.

J is TRBJ2-4 and V is TRBV7-2; the D gene is possibly TRBD2 (5 bases). This CDR3 has 14 amino acids. Deletions cut 0 bases from V and 3 bases from J, with 6 bases between. Germline CDR1 is SGHTA and CDR2 is FQGNSA. The CDR3 spells CASSLAEGKNIQYF. In DNA, the CDR3 is TGTGCCAGCAGCTTAGCTGAGGGCAAAAACATTCAGTACTTC. Full variable domain (rest looked up from reference TRBV7-2 and TRBJ2-4): GAGVSQSPSNKVTEKGKDVELRCDPISGHTALYWYRQSLGQGLEFLIYFQGNSAPDKSGLPSDRFSAERTGGSVSTLTIQRTQQEDSAVYLCASSLAEGKNIQYFGAGTRLSVL.

This chain joins TRBV24-1 and TRBJ2-3; no definite D call. From germline, CDR1 is KGHDR and CDR2 SFDVKD. The CDR3 contains 15 residues. V shed 7 bases and J shed 2 bases, with 15 bases lying between them. CDR3 sequence: CATSLRGPPTDTQYF. CDR3 sequence (DNA): TGTGCCACCAGCCTCCGTGGGCCCCCCACAGATACGCAGTATTTT.

The V gene is TRBV2, the J gene TRBJ2-3; D is perhaps TRBD1 (5 bases). Germline assignment: CDR1 SNHLY and CDR2 FYNNEI. This CDR3 has 14 amino acids. Trimming cost V 6 bases and J 1 base, with 11 bases left between them. The CDR3 DNA follows: TGTGCCAGCAGACAGGTCCTAGGCACAGATACGCAGTATTTT. It codes for CASRQVLGTDTQYF.

The V call is TRBV9, the J call TRBJ2-3, with TRBD2 matching over 9 bases. The CDR3 consists of 16 residues. CDR1 is SGDLS and CDR2 is YYNGEE in the germline V gene. V was pared by 3 bases and J by 3 bases, with 8 bases of the junction left unmatched. CDR3 DNA: TGTGCCAGCAGCGGGGATGCGGCGGGAGGGACAGATACGCAGTATTTT. Encoded protein: CASSGDAAGGTDTQYF.

This clone was seen just once. The V call is TRBV5-8, the J call TRBJ1-1; no firm D call. This CDR3 spans 14 amino acids. Germline V gene sequence: CDR1 SGHTS, CDR2 YDEGEE. The germline V and J ends were trimmed by 6 bases and 4 bases, with 16 bases remaining between them. The DNA of the CDR3 is TGTGCCAGCACCCTTCGTCCCGGCGGCACTGAAGCTTTCTTT. This gives the protein CASTLRPGGTEAFF.

J is TRBJ2-7 and V is TRBV30; 7 nucleotides line up with TRBD1. Germline lookup yields CDR1 GTSNPN and CDR2 SVGIG (reference sequence). Losses at the gene ends were 7 bases for V and 0 bases for J; bases not matched to a gene: 12. The CDR3 is made up of 15 amino acids. The CDR3 bases are TGTGCCTCACAACATGGGGGACAGATCTCCTACGAGCAGTACTTC. Protein: CASQHGGQISYEQYF. Using reference TRBV30 and TRBJ2-7 for the parts outside the CDR3, the full variable domain is SQTIHQWPATLVQPVGSPLSLECTVEGTSNPNLYWYRQAAGRGLQLLFYSVGIGQISSEVPQNLSASRPQDRQFILSSKKLLLSDSGFYLCASQHGGQISYEQYFGPGTRLTVT.

V gene TRBV6-4 combines with J gene TRBJ2-2; maybe TRBD2 (6 bases). Trimming left V 0 bases short and J 1 base short, with 9 bases between. Per the germline V gene, CDR1 is MRHNA and CDR2 is SNTAGT. The CDR3 consists of 16 residues. CDR3 DNA sequence: TGTGCCAGCAGTGACTCCTGGAGGGGGAACACCGGGGAGCTGTTTTTT. Its protein product is CASSDSWRGNTGELFF.

V gene TRBV30 combines with J gene TRBJ2-7; D might be TRBD2 (6 bases). V lost 4 bases and J 1 base, leaving 14 bases between the germline ends. The CDR3 extends over 14 amino acids. The V gene's germline CDR1 is GTSNPN and CDR2 SVGIG (reference sequence). CDR3 nucleotide sequence: TGTGCCTGGAAGCCCAAGGACTATTCCTACGAGCAGTACTTC. It yields the protein CAWKPKDYSYEQYF.

The genes are TRBV7-8 and TRBJ1-3; TRBD1 aligns across 7 bases. Looked up from germline, CDR1 is SGHVS and CDR2 is FQNEAQ. The CDR3 totals 17 residues. With 4 bases clipped from V and 1 base from J, the junction kept 10 bases outside the gene matches. Here the CDR3 reads CASSSRTGAPSGNTIYF. In DNA form, the CDR3 reads TGTGCCAGCAGCTCGAGGACAGGTGCCCCGTCTGGAAACACCATATATTTT. The variable domain in full, with the rest retrieved from reference TRBV7-8 and TRBJ1-3, is GAGVSQSPRYKVAKRGQDVALRCDPISGHVSLFWYQQALGQGPEFLTYFQNEAQLDKSGLPSDRFFAERPEGSVSTLKIQRTQQEDSAVYLCASSSRTGAPSGNTIYFGEGSWLTVV.

This chain connects TRBV19 to TRBJ1-1; weak D call: TRBD1 (6 bases). Trimming removed 5 bases at V and 7 bases at J, with 20 bases between. The CDR3 length is 15 residues. Germline assignment: CDR1 LNHDA and CDR2 SQIVND (reference sequence). DNA of the CDR3: TGTGCCAGTAGTGCTTCCCCGGGACACCTAGTTGAAGCTTTCTTT. It yields the protein CASSASPGHLVEAFF.